These 2 T cell receptor beta chains originate from one sample sequenced in a study of blood T cell repertoires in COVID-19. Here immunoSEQ multiplex PCR was the method, and the copy in TCRdb shows in-frame clones only, minus some. The sample carries about 240,000 clones, more than 80% recorded once. The sequencing sample was made of peripheral blood. Source of these receptors: a woman over 75 with COVID-19, enrolled during active disease.

CDR3 bases: TGTGCCATCAGTGAACCGGGACTAGCGGGGTACGAGCAGTACTTC. Translating gives CAISEPGLAGYEQYF. The V gene is TRBV10-3, the J gene TRBJ2-7; TRBD2 agrees at 13 bases. Losses at the gene ends were 3 bases for V and 4 bases for J; bases not matched to a gene: 3. This CDR3 has 15 residues. Germline V gives CDR1 ENHRY, CDR2 SYGVKD.

Turning to this clone: Other DNA sequences in the sample encode the same CDR3. This rearrangement joins TRBV15 to TRBJ1-1, with no clear D. Trimming shortened V by 1 base and J by 1 base, and 4 bases separated the two germline ends. The CDR3 is 13 amino acids. The V gene's germline CDR1 is LNHNV and CDR2 YYDKDF (reference sequence). The CDR3 DNA reads as TGTGCCACCAGCAGAGGAGCGAACACTGAAGCTTTCTTT. Its protein is CATSRGANTEAFF. Filled out from reference TRBV15 and TRBJ1-1, the complete variable domain reads DAMVIQNPRYQVTQFGKPVTLSCSQTLNHNVMYWYQQKSSQAPKLLFHYYDKDFNNEADTPDNFQSRRPNTSFCFLDIRSPGLGDTAMYLCATSRGANTEAFFGQGTRLTVV.